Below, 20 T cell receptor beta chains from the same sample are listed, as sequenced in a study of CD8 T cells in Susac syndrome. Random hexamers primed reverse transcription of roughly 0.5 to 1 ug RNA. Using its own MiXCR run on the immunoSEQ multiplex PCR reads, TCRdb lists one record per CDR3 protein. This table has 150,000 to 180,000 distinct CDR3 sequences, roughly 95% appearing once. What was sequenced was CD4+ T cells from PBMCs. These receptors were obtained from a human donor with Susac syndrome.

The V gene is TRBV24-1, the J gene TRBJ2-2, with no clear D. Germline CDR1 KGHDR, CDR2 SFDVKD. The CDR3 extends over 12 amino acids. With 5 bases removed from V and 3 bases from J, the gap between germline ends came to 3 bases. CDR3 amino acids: CATSAHTGELFF. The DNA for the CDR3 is TGTGCCACCAGTGCCCACACCGGGGAGCTGTTTTTT.

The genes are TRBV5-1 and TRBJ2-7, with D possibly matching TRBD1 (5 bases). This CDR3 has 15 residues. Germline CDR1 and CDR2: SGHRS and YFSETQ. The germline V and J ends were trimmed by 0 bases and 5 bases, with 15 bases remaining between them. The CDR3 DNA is TGCGCCAGCAGCTTGGGGCAGGGTGGGGTCAACGAGCAGTACTTC. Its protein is CASSLGQGGVNEQYF.

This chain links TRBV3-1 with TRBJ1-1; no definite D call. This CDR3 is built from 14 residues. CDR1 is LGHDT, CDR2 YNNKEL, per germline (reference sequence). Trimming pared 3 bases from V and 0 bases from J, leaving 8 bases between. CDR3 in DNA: TGTGCCAGCAGCCACAGGCAGATGAACACTGAAGCTTTCTTT. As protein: CASSHRQMNTEAFF. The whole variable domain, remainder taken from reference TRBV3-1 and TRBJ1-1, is DTAVSQTPKYLVTQMGNDKSIKCEQNLGHDTMYWYKQDSKKFLKIMFSYNNKELIINETVPNRFSPKSPDKAHLNLHINSLELGDSAVYFCASSHRQMNTEAFFGQGTRLTVV.

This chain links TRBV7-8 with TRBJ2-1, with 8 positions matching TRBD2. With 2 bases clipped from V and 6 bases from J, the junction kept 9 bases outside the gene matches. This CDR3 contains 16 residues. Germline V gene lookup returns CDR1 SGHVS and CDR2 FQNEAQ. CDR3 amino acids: CASSLLPGGPLNEQFF. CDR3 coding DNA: TGTGCCAGCAGCTTATTACCGGGGGGGCCTCTCAATGAGCAGTTCTTC.

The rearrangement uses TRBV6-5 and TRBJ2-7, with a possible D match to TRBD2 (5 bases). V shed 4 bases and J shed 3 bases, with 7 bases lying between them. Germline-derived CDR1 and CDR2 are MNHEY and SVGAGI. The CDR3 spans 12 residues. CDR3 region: CASSSRDYEQYF. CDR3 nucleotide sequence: TGTGCCAGCAGTTCGAGGGACTACGAGCAGTACTTC.

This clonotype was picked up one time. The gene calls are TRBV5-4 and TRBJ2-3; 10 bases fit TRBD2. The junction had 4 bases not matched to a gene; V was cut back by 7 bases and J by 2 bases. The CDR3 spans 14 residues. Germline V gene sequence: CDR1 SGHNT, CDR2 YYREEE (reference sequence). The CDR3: CASERGGNTDTQYF. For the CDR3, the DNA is TGTGCCAGCGAGCGGGGGGGCAACACAGATACGCAGTATTTT. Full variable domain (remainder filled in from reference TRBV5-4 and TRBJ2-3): ETGVTQSPTHLIKTRGQQVTLRCSSQSGHNTVSWYQQALGQGPQFIFQYYREEENGRGNFPPRFSGLQFPNYSSELNVNALELDDSALYLCASERGGNTDTQYFGPGTRLTVL.

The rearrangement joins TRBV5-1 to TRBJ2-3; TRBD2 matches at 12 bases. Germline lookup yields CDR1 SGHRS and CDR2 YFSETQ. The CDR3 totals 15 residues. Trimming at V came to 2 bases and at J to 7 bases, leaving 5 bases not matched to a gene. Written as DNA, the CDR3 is TGCGCCAGCAGCTTAGCGACTAGCGGGGGCAATACGCAGTATTTT. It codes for CASSLATSGGNTQYF.

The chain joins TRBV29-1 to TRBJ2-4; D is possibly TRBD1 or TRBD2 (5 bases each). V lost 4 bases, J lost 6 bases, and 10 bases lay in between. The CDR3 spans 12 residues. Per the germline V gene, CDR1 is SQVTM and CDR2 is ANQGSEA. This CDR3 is CSVGDRANIQYF. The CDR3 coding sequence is TGCAGCGTTGGGGACCGCGCAAACATTCAGTACTTC.

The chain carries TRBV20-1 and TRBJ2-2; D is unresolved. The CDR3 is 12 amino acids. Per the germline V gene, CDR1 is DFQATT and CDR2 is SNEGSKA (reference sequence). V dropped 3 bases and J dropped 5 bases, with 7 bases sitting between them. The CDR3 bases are TGCAGTGCTAGCGATACGACCGGGGAGCTGTTTTTT. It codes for CSASDTTGELFF.

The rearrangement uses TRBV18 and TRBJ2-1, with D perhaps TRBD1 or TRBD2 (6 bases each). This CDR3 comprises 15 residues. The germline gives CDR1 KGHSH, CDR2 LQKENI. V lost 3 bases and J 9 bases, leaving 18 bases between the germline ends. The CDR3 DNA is TGTGCCAGCTCACCCTCGGGGGCTCCCGATAGTGAGCAGTTCTTC. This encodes CASSPSGAPDSEQFF.

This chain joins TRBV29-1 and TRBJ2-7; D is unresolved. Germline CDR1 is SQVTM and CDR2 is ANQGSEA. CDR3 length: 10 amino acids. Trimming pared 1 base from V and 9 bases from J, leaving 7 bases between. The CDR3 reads CSVEGPGQYF. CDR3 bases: TGCAGCGTTGAAGGCCCCGGGCAGTACTTC.

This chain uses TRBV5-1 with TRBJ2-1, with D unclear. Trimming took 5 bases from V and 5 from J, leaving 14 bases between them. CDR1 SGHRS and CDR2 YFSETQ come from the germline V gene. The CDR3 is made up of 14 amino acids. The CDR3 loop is CASSFEFADNEQFF. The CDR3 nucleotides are TGCGCCAGCAGTTTTGAGTTTGCCGACAATGAGCAGTTCTTC.

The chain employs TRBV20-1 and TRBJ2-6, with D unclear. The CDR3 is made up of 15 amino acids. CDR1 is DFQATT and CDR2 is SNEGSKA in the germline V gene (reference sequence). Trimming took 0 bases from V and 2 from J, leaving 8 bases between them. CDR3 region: CSARDGRTGANVLTF. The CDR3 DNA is TGCAGTGCTAGAGATGGCCGAACTGGGGCCAACGTCCTGACTTTC.

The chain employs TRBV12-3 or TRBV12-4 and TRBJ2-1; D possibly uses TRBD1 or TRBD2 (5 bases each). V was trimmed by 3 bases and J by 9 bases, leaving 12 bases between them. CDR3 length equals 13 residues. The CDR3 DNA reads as TGTGCCAGCAGTTTGAAGGGGAGTGGTGAGCAGTTCTTC. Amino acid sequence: CASSLKGSGEQFF.

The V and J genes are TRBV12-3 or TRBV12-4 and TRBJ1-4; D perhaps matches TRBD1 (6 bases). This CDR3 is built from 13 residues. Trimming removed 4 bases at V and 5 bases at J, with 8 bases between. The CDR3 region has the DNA TGTGCCAGCAGTTATAGGGGGAATGAAAAACTGTTTTTT. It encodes CASSYRGNEKLFF.

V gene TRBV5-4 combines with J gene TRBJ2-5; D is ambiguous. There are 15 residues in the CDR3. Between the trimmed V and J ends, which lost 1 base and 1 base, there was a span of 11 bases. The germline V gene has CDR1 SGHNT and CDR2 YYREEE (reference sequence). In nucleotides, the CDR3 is TGTGCCAGCAGCTTGAATGGCAGACTCCAAGAGACCCAGTACTTC. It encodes CASSLNGRLQETQYF.

CDR3 sequence reads: CASSLLADYEQYF. The DNA for the CDR3 is TGCGCCAGCAGCTTGCTGGCGGATTACGAGCAGTACTTC. The chain employs TRBV5-1 and TRBJ2-7; D call uncertain. The CDR3 has 13 residues. V was clipped by 1 base and J by 4 bases, with 9 bases between them. In germline, CDR1 is SGHRS, CDR2 YFSETQ.

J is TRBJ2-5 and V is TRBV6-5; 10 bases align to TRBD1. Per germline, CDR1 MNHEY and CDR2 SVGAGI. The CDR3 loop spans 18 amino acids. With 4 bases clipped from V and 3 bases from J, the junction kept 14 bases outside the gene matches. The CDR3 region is CASSFPLDGQGGKETQYF. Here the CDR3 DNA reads TGTGCCAGCAGTTTCCCCCTCGATGGACAGGGGGGGAAAGAGACCCAGTACTTC.

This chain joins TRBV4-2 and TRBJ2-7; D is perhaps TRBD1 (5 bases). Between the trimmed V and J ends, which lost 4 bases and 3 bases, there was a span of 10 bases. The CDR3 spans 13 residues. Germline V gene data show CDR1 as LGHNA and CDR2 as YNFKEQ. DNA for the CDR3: TGTGCCAGCAGCCCAGGTAGGGGCTACGAGCAGTACTTC. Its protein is CASSPGRGYEQYF.

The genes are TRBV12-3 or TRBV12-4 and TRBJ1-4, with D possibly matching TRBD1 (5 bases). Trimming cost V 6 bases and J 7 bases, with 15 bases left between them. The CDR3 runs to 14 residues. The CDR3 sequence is CASSTRGVFEKLFF. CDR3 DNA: TGTGCCAGCAGCACCCGGGGCGTTTTTGAAAAACTGTTTTTT.